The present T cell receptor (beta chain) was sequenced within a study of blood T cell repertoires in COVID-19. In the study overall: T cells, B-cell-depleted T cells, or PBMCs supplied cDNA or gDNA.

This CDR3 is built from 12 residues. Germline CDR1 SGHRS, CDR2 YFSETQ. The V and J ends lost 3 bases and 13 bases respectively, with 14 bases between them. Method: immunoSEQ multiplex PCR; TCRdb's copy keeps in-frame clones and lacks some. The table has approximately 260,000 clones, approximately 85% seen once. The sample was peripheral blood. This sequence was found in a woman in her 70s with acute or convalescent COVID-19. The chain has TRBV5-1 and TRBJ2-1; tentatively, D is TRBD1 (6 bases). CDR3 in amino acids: CASSSGQKIQFF. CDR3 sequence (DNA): TGCGCCAGCAGCTCTGGACAGAAAATCCAGTTCTTC.